The clone carrying this T cell receptor beta chain was detected only a few times. Trimming took off 4 bases at V and 6 bases at J, with 14 bases between the two ends. Germline CDR1 and CDR2: SGHDT and YYEEEE. CDR3 length: 13 amino acids. These data originate in a study of blood T cells in healthy people across ages. The use of a sample-barcoded 5' primer and a J-beta primer mix characterized a second PCR of about 6 to 12 cycles. Using its own MiXCR run on the 5' RACE reads, TCRdb lists one record per CDR3 protein. The sample records 800,000 or so distinct CDR3 sequences, roughly 25% being singletons. These data were likewise used in another study, on T cells of mothers and their children. From that paper: Thymic selection molds TCR recombination output in a comparable way in related and unrelated pairs.

The source material was blood. The sequence was collected from a boy aged 5-17 years in good health. This chain connects TRBV5-6 to TRBJ2-7, with D unclear. CDR3 in DNA: TGTGCCAGCAGCAGAGTTAACGGTGGCGAGCAGTACTTC. This gives the protein CASSRVNGGEQYF.